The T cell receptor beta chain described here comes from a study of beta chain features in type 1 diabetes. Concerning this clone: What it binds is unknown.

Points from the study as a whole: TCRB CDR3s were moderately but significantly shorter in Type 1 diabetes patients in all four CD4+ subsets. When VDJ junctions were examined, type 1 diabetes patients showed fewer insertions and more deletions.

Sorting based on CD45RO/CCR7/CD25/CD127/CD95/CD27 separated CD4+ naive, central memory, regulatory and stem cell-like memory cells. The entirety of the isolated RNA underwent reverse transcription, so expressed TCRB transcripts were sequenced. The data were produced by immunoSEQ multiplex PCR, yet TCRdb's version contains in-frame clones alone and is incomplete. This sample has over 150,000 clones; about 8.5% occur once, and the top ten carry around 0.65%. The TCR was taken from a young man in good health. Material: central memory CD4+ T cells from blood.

This chain's CDR3 is CASSSSPYSGANVLTF. The CDR3 region has the DNA TGTGCCAGCAGCTCTTCTCCGTACTCTGGGGCCAACGTCCTGACTTTC. The rearrangement uses TRBV5-5 and TRBJ2-6; D gene uncertain. This CDR3 has 16 amino acids. The V gene lost 3 bases and the J gene lost 0 bases, with 10 bases spanning the gap. The germline CDR1 and CDR2 sequences are SGHKS and YYEKEE (reference sequence).